These 32 T cell receptor beta chains were all obtained from the same sample, sequenced in a study of patients and donors after allogeneic stem cell transplantation. In TCRdb, the RT-PCR reads were re-called with MiXCR into one record per CDR3 protein. The sample has about 90,000 distinct CDR3 sequences, around 46% seen once. The specimen was blood, either unsorted or a sorted T cell fraction (not recorded which). The receptors derive from a human donor who was either an allogeneic HSCT recipient or a stem cell or donor lymphocyte infusion donor (not recorded which). It is not recorded whose cells these are; they may come from a transplant donor.

The chain uses TRBV12-3 or TRBV12-4 and TRBJ2-5; D uncertain. The CDR3 spans 13 residues. V shed 1 base and J shed 4 bases, with 7 bases lying between them. The CDR3 sequence is CASSLEFGETQYF. The CDR3, as DNA: TGTGCCAGCAGTTTAGAATTCGGAGAGACCCAGTACTTC.

V gene TRBV18 combines with J gene TRBJ2-3, with a possible D match to TRBD1 (6 bases). This CDR3 has 15 residues. The ends were cut back, 1 base at V and 6 bases at J, with 14 bases in the middle. Germline V gene lookup returns CDR1 KGHSH and CDR2 LQKENI. CDR3 sequence (DNA): TGTGCCAGCTCACCACTGATACAGGGTACGGATACGCAGTATTTT. Amino acids: CASSPLIQGTDTQYF.

The V call is TRBV7-3, the J call TRBJ1-1; possible D gene TRBD1, 6 bases. V was trimmed by 7 bases and J by 3 bases, leaving 15 bases between them. CDR3 size: 14 residues. The germline V gene has CDR1 SGHTA and CDR2 FQGTGA. The CDR3 region is CASTPMAGDTEAFF. CDR3 sequence (DNA): TGTGCCAGCACCCCGATGGCAGGGGACACTGAAGCTTTCTTT.

This clonotype was seen a handful of times. The chain links TRBV2 to TRBJ1-2, with D perhaps TRBD1 (5 bases). CDR3 size: 13 residues. The V gene's germline CDR1 is SNHLY and CDR2 FYNNEI. V lost 2 bases to trimming and J lost 3 bases, with 7 bases between them. The CDR3 nucleotides read TGTGCCAGCAGTGAAAGGGGAGACTATGGCTACACCTTC. Protein product: CASSERGDYGYTF.

The chain recombines TRBV5-1 with TRBJ1-6; D perhaps matches TRBD1 (6 bases). Trimming left V 3 bases short and J 8 bases short, with 15 bases between. The CDR3 consists of 15 residues. The germline V gene encodes CDR1 SGHRS and CDR2 YFSETQ. The CDR3 reads CASSSRQVGDSPLHF. CDR3 DNA: TGCGCCAGCAGCTCGAGACAGGTGGGAGATTCACCCCTCCACTTT. The full variable domain, rest sourced from reference TRBV5-1 and TRBJ1-6, is KAGVTQTPRYLIKTRGQQVTLSCSPISGHRSVSWYQQTPGQGLQFLFEYFSETQRNKGNFPGRFSGRQFSNSRSEMNVSTLELGDSALYLCASSSRQVGDSPLHFGNGTRLTVT.

This clonotype appeared a single time. J is TRBJ2-3 and V is TRBV27; D unclear. This CDR3 region has 15 residues. V shed 6 bases and J shed 2 bases, with 15 bases lying between them. Germline values: CDR1 MNHEY, CDR2 SMNVEV (reference sequence). In DNA form, the CDR3 reads TGTGCCAGCAGCCAAAGCCAAATCCCCACAGATACGCAGTATTTT. It specifies CASSQSQIPTDTQYF.

J is TRBJ2-7 and V is TRBV6-6; TRBD2 agrees at 13 bases. Per germline, CDR1 MNHNY and CDR2 SVGAGI (reference sequence). After removal of 1 base from V and 4 bases from J, the junction contained 7 bases not matched to a gene. This CDR3 has 17 residues. CDR3 protein: CASSYWERTSGSYEQYF. The CDR3, as DNA: TGTGCCAGCAGTTACTGGGAACGGACTAGCGGGAGTTACGAGCAGTACTTC.

There are a few counts of this clonotype. This chain links TRBV6-5 with TRBJ1-1; possible D gene TRBD1, 5 bases. The CDR3 sequence is 16 residues long. Germline V gene data show CDR1 as MNHEY and CDR2 as SVGAGI. With 5 bases removed from V and 4 bases from J, the gap between germline ends came to 20 bases. CDR3 in amino acids: CASSPGPMGRGTEAFF. The CDR3 nucleotides read TGTGCCAGCAGTCCCGGCCCTATGGGGAGGGGCACTGAAGCTTTCTTT.

V usage is TRBV29-1 and J usage is TRBJ1-1, with D possibly being TRBD1 (6 bases). V lost 1 base and J lost 4, with 16 bases in between. This CDR3 spans 15 amino acids. Germline V gene data show CDR1 as SQVTM and CDR2 as ANQGSEA. The CDR3 DNA reads as TGCAGCGTTGAAGCTTTGGGGGCCAAGAGCACTGAAGCTTTCTTT. The encoded protein is CSVEALGAKSTEAFF.

This clonotype was detected only a few times. This chain uses TRBV29-1 with TRBJ1-3, with D possibly TRBD1 on 6 matching bases. The CDR3 runs 14 residues. V lost 4 bases and J lost 1, with 11 bases in between. In germline, CDR1 is SQVTM, CDR2 ANQGSEA. The CDR3 spells CSVVLGTSGNTIYF. The CDR3 nucleotides are TGCAGCGTTGTCCTCGGGACATCTGGAAACACCATATATTTT.

V gene TRBV10-3 combines with J gene TRBJ1-2, with 7 bases matching TRBD1. This CDR3 has 14 amino acids. Germline V gene data show CDR1 as ENHRY and CDR2 as SYGVKD. J was trimmed by 4 bases and V by 4 bases; bases with no gene match: 6. CDR3 loop: CAISGTGAGYGYTF. CDR3 nucleotides: TGTGCCATCAGTGGGACAGGAGCAGGCTATGGCTACACCTTC.

J is TRBJ1-1 and V is TRBV12-3 or TRBV12-4; D uncertain. The CDR3 totals 13 residues. V lost 3 bases, J lost 4 bases, and 9 bases lay in between. The CDR3 is CASSFPVGTEAFF. For the CDR3, the DNA is TGTGCCAGCAGTTTCCCGGTCGGCACTGAAGCTTTCTTT.

The CDR3 sequence is CATSSYDRENYGYTF. The CDR3 DNA reads TGTGCCACCAGCAGCTATGACAGAGAAAACTATGGCTACACCTTC. V is TRBV15 and J is TRBJ1-2, with a possible D match to TRBD1 (5 bases). Trimming removed 3 bases at V and 2 bases at J, with 13 bases between. This CDR3 has 15 amino acids. The germline CDR1 and CDR2 sequences are LNHNV and YYDKDF (reference sequence).

The chain is built from TRBV28 and TRBJ2-1, with D uncertain. CDR1 is MDHEN and CDR2 is SYDVKM in the germline V gene. This CDR3 has 15 amino acids. V lost 6 bases and J lost 3, with 15 bases in between. The CDR3 sequence is CASSPMGLNYNEQFF. The CDR3 coding sequence is TGTGCCAGCAGCCCGATGGGGTTAAACTACAATGAGCAGTTCTTC.

The chain has TRBV29-1 and TRBJ1-2; 8 bases match TRBD1. The V and J ends lost 4 bases and 6 bases, in that order; junction bases with no gene match: 4. Germline V gene lookup returns CDR1 SQVTM and CDR2 ANQGSEA. CDR3 length: 12 amino acids. In DNA, the CDR3 is TGCAGCGTTGGGGCAGGGGGCAATGGCTACACCTTC. Amino acid sequence: CSVGAGGNGYTF.

The rearrangement uses TRBV27 and TRBJ1-2; no clear D. V lost 6 bases and J 2 bases, leaving 7 bases between the germline ends. The CDR3 contains 12 residues. The V gene's germline CDR1 is MNHEY and CDR2 SMNVEV (reference sequence). This CDR3 reads CASRGENYGYTF. CDR3 nucleotide sequence: TGTGCCAGCAGGGGAGAGAACTATGGCTACACCTTC.

The chain has TRBV15 and TRBJ2-7, with D perhaps matching TRBD1 (6 bases). The CDR3 totals 16 residues. Germline V CDR1 and CDR2: LNHNV, YYDKDF (reference sequence). Trimming shortened V by 0 bases and J by 0 bases, and 12 bases separated the two germline ends. The chain's CDR3 is CATSRDLTGFSYEQYF. The CDR3 nucleotides are TGTGCCACCAGCAGAGATTTGACAGGCTTCTCCTACGAGCAGTACTTC.

This clonotype was counted only a few times. The chain uses TRBV29-1 and TRBJ1-1, with D tentatively TRBD1 (5 bases). CDR1 is SQVTM, CDR2 ANQGSEA, per germline. CDR3 size: 12 residues. V was pared by 6 bases and J by 6 bases, with 14 bases between. The CDR3 region has the DNA TGCAGCGTCCTCATCAGGGAGGCTGAAGCTTTCTTT. Translating gives CSVLIREAEAFF.

In its sample, this clonotype was seen a few times. The genes are TRBV25-1 and TRBJ1-5, with unresolved D. The length of the CDR3 is 16 residues. V was shortened by 3 bases and J by 4 bases, with 16 bases between the two germline ends. The germline CDR1 and CDR2 sequences are MGHDK and SYGVNS. The DNA of the CDR3 is TGTGCCAGCAGTGAGTTGTCTGACAACACAAATCAGCCCCAGCATTTT. Translated: CASSELSDNTNQPQHF.

V is TRBV7-2 and J is TRBJ2-3; no reliable D call. The V gene's germline CDR1 is SGHTA and CDR2 FQGNSA. V was clipped by 5 bases and J by 2 bases, with 5 bases between them. The CDR3 extends over 12 amino acids. DNA for the CDR3: TGTGCCAGCAGCCCCCCCACAGATACGCAGTATTTT. Amino acids: CASSPPTDTQYF.

This chain links TRBV28 with TRBJ1-2, with TRBD1 identical over 8 bases. V gave up 6 bases and J gave up 0 bases; unmatched junction bases: 6. The length of the CDR3 is 15 residues. The germline CDR1 and CDR2 sequences are MDHEN and SYDVKM. This CDR3 reads CASSRDRGANYGYTF. CDR3 nucleotide sequence: TGTGCCAGCAGCCGAGACAGGGGAGCTAACTATGGCTACACCTTC.

This clonotype has a handful of counts. The chain couples TRBV12-3 or TRBV12-4 to TRBJ1-5; 9 bases are shared with TRBD1. CDR3 length equals 14 residues. Trimming removed 5 bases from V and 7 bases from J; junction bases left unmatched: 6. The CDR3 DNA sequence: TGTGCCAGCAGTGACAGACAGGGGGAACAGCCCCAGCATTTT. Protein sequence: CASSDRQGEQPQHF.

This clonotype has only a few counts. J is TRBJ1-1 and V is TRBV25-1; 11 nucleotides agree with TRBD1. Germline lookup yields CDR1 MGHDK and CDR2 SYGVNS. This CDR3 spans 19 amino acids. Germline trimming cut 3 bases from V and 4 bases from J; bases unmatched to any gene: 16. The CDR3 sequence: CASSDPSGTGGNLGTEAFF. The CDR3 DNA reads as TGTGCCAGCAGTGACCCCTCCGGGACAGGGGGTAATTTGGGCACTGAAGCTTTCTTT.

The chain couples TRBV27 to TRBJ2-7, with TRBD2 matching 14 bases. CDR1 and CDR2 from the germline V gene are MNHEY and SMNVEV (reference sequence). The V gene end was trimmed by 2 bases and the J gene end by 7 bases; junction bases not matched to a gene: 7. The CDR3 is 16 residues long. CDR3 sequence reads: CASSLRGTSGSGEQYF. The CDR3 nucleotides read TGTGCCAGCAGTTTACGCGGGACTAGCGGGAGTGGTGAGCAGTACTTC.

V usage is TRBV5-5 and J usage is TRBJ1-6; D perhaps matches TRBD1 (6 bases). The CDR3 loop spans 15 amino acids. CDR1 is SGHKS, CDR2 YYEKEE, per germline (reference sequence). With 1 base removed from V and 10 bases from J, the gap between germline ends came to 15 bases. The CDR3 bases are TGTGCCAGCAGCTTGTGGGGGGGCCGCCGGTCACCCCTCCACTTT. Translated, it gives CASSLWGGRRSPLHF.

This clonotype was detected only a few times. The rearrangement uses TRBV20-1 and TRBJ1-4, with no clear D. Trimming took 7 bases from V and 0 from J, leaving 12 bases between them. The CDR3 extends over 14 amino acids. CDR1 DFQATT and CDR2 SNEGSKA come from the germline V gene (reference sequence). The DNA of the CDR3 is TGCAGTGTTCGCCCGACCCCAACTAATGAAAAACTGTTTTTT. This codes for CSVRPTPTNEKLFF.

The J gene is TRBJ1-5, the V gene TRBV6-2 or TRBV6-3, with unresolved D. With 7 bases removed from V and 5 bases from J, the gap between germline ends came to 24 bases. The germline V gene has CDR1 MNHEY and CDR2 SVGEGT. The CDR3 totals 17 residues. In DNA form, the CDR3 reads TGTGCCAGCACACACCGATACGGGCGGGAGAGCGATCAGCCCCAGCATTTT. It yields the protein CASTHRYGRESDQPQHF.

This clonotype was counted between two and nine times. The chain joins TRBV9 to TRBJ1-5; D not resolved. Trimming left V 0 bases short and J 0 bases short, with 7 bases between. The CDR3 covers 15 residues. The germline V gene has CDR1 SGDLS and CDR2 YYNGEE. Here the CDR3 reads CASSVAGNSNQPQHF. The CDR3 bases are TGTGCCAGCAGCGTAGCTGGAAATAGCAATCAGCCCCAGCATTTT.

Worth noting for this clonotype: An end of the junction does not agree with germline; a read error may underlie this. This chain links TRBV12-3 or TRBV12-4 with TRBJ2-5; D not resolved. This CDR3 spans 12 amino acids. This chain's CDR3 is CASSQSSETRYF. The CDR3 DNA follows: TGTGCCAGCAGCCAGAGTTCCGAGACCCGGTACTTC.

V usage is TRBV6-5 and J usage is TRBJ1-2, with TRBD1 matching 7 bases. Germline CDR1 reads MNHEY; CDR2 reads SVGAGI. There are 13 residues in the CDR3. The V and J ends lost 5 bases and 4 bases, in that order; junction bases with no gene match: 4. CDR3 loop: CASSMTGSYGYTF. The CDR3 nucleotides are TGTGCCAGCAGTATGACAGGGAGCTATGGCTACACCTTC.

This clonotype was recorded a few times. The CDR3 region is CASSVEFRGDYGYTF. In nucleotides, the CDR3 is TGTGCCAGCAGCGTAGAGTTCCGGGGGGACTATGGCTACACCTTC. The V and J genes are TRBV9 and TRBJ1-2; possibly TRBD1 for D (5 bases). V lost 0 bases, J lost 3 bases, and 12 bases lay in between. Germline CDR1 and CDR2: SGDLS and YYNGEE. This CDR3 spans 15 amino acids.

The chain carries TRBV14 and TRBJ1-1; D not certain. Germline CDR1 SGHDN, CDR2 FVKESK. This CDR3 has 14 amino acids. Between the trimmed V and J ends, which lost 3 bases and 4 bases, there was a span of 12 bases. The CDR3 is CASSQPGSSTEAFF. DNA for the CDR3: TGTGCCAGCAGCCAGCCGGGGTCGAGCACTGAAGCTTTCTTT.